This T cell receptor (beta chain) originates from a study of blood T cells in healthy people across ages. Notes on the study in general: Bulk PBMC profiling left naive and antigen-experienced comparisons inconclusive. Observed TCR beta diversity per million T cells went down as age went up. This fall followed a roughly linear course with age.

Germline CDR1 and CDR2: ENHRY and SYGVKD. The CDR3 has 18 amino acids. V trimming: 6 bases; J trimming: 4 bases; junction bases outside the gene matches: 14. Primers used in a second PCR of about 7 to 11 cycles were a sample-barcoded 5' primer and a J-beta primer mix. TCRdb redid the calling of the 5' RACE reads with MiXCR, one entry per CDR3 protein. This table has 890,000 or so distinct CDR3 sequences, around 68% appearing once. Of note for this clonotype: Its antigen remains unknown.

Peripheral blood, roughly 11 milliliters per donor, was collected. RNA extraction gave at least 5 micrograms of total RNA per sample. This chain uses TRBV10-3 with TRBJ2-1, with 11 bases aligning to TRBD1. The sequence derives from a man aged 25 to 40 in good health. Sequenced input: blood. In nucleotides, the CDR3 is TGTGCCATCAGAGGCGGACAGGGGGCGGACAACGGGTACAATGAGCAGTTCTTC. Amino acid sequence: CAIRGGQGADNGYNEQFF.